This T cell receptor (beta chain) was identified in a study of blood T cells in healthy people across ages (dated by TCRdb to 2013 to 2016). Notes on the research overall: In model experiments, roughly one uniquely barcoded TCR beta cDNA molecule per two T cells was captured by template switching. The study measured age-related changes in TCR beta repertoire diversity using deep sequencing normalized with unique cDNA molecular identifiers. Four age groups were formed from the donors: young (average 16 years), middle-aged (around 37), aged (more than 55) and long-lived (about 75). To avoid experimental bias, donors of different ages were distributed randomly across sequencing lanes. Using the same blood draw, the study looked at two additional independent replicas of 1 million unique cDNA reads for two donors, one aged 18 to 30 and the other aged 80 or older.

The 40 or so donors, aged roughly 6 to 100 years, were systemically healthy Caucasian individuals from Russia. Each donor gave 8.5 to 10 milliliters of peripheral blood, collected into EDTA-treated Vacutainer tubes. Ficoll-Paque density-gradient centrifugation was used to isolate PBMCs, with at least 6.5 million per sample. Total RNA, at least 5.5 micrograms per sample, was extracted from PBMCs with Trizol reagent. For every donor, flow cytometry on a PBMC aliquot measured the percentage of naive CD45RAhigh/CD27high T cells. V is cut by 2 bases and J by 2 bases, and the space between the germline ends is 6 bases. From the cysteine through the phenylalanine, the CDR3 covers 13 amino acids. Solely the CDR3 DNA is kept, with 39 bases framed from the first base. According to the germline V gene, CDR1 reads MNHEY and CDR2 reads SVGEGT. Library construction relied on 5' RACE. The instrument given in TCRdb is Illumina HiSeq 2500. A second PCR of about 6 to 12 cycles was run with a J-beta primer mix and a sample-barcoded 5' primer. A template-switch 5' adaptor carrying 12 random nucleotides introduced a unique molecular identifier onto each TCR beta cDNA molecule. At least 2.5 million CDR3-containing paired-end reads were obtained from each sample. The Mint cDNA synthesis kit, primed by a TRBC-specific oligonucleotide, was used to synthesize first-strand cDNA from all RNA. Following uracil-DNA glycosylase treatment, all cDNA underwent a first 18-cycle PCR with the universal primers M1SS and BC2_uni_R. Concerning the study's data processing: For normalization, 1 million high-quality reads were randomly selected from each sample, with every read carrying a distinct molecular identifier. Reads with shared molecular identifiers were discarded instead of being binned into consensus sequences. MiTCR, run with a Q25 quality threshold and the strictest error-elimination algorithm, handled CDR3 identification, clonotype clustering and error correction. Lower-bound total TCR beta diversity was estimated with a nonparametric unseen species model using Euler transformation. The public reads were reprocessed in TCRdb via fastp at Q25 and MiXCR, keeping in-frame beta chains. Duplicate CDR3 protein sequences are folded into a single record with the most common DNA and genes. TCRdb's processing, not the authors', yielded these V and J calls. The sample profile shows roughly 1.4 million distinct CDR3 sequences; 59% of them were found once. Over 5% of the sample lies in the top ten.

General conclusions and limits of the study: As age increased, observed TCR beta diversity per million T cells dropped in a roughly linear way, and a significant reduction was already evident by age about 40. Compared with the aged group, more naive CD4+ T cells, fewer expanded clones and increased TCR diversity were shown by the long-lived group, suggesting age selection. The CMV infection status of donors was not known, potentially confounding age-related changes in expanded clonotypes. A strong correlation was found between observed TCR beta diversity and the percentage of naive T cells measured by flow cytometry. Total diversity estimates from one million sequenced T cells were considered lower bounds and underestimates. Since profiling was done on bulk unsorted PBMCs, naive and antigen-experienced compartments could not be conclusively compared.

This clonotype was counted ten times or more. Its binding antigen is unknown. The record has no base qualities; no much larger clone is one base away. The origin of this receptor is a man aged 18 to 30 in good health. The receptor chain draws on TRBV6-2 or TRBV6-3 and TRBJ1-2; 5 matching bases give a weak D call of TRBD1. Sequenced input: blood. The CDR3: CASSYRDNYGYTF. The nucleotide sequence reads TGTGCCAGCAGTTACCGGGACAACTATGGCTACACCTTC.